Presented here are 12 T cell receptor beta chains from one specimen sequenced in a study of beta chain features in type 1 diabetes (dated by TCRdb to 2016 to 2019). What the research found in general, with its limitations: In all four CD4+ subsets, TCRB CDR3 length was moderately but significantly shorter in type 1 diabetes patients.

These receptors are not linked to any known antigen. The library was built by means of the immunoSEQ multiplex PCR assay. The entire amount of isolated RNA was reverse transcribed using the High Capacity cDNA Reverse Transcription Kit, so the sequenced TCRB transcripts were expressed ones. In TCRdb, the immuneACCESS table is reduced to in-frame sequences with V and J assigned. These tables do not hold every clone; where another copy was compared, an unresolved V gene accounts for under half, and the others remain unexplained. The sample records around 160,000 clones, roughly 63% of which are singletons. Clones ranked in the top ten supply about 0.091% of the sample. The sample comprised naive CD4+ T cells from blood. This specimen's cell subset or site label, interpreted: true naive CD4+ T cells. Receptor source: a man younger than 45 with type 1 diabetes.

The CDR3 here is CASSGTDFYGYTF. The CDR3 DNA sequence: TGTGCCAGCAGCGGGACAGACTTCTATGGCTACACCTTC. V and J are TRBV25-1 and TRBJ1-2; 7 nucleotides match TRBD1. This CDR3 spans 13 amino acids. V lost 6 bases and J lost 4; bases outside the gene matches: 5. Germline CDR1 reads MGHDK; CDR2 reads SYGVNS.

This rearrangement joins TRBV7-9 to TRBJ2-7; D call uncertain. Trimming took off 2 bases at V and 7 bases at J, with 12 bases between the two ends. Germline V gives CDR1 SEHNR, CDR2 FQNEAQ (reference sequence). The CDR3 runs to 13 residues. CDR3 nucleotides: TGTGCCAGCAGCTTAAATCAGGTCGGGGAGCAGTACTTC. Amino acids: CASSLNQVGEQYF.

The J gene is TRBJ2-1, the V gene TRBV6-5; 7 bases agree with TRBD2. V gave up 0 bases and J gave up 7 bases; unmatched junction bases: 6. The CDR3 is 15 amino acids. Germline V CDR1 and CDR2: MNHEY, SVGAGI. CDR3 sequence: CASSYSGERGNEQFF. CDR3 sequence (DNA): TGTGCCAGCAGTTACTCGGGAGAGCGGGGTAATGAGCAGTTCTTC.

This chain links TRBV4-3 with TRBJ1-4; D is perhaps TRBD1 (6 bases). Deletions cut 4 bases from V and 6 bases from J, with 12 bases between. The length of the CDR3 is 14 residues. Per germline, CDR1 LGHNA and CDR2 YSLEER. CDR3 residues: CASSRYRADEKLFF. The CDR3 DNA follows: TGCGCCAGCAGCCGATACAGGGCGGATGAAAAACTGTTTTTT.

The rearrangement joins TRBV19 to TRBJ1-2, with D hard to call. Germline assignment: CDR1 LNHDA and CDR2 SQIVND (reference sequence). The germline V and J ends were trimmed by 7 bases and 2 bases, with 11 bases remaining between them. This CDR3 contains 13 residues. The CDR3, as DNA: TGTGCCAGTACCTCGACAACGAACTATGGCTACACCTTC. This translates into CASTSTTNYGYTF.

The chain carries TRBV7-2 and TRBJ2-3, with D tentatively TRBD1 or TRBD2 (5 bases each). Germline CDR1 is SGHTA and CDR2 is FQGNSA. The CDR3 totals 16 residues. V was clipped by 5 bases and J by 0 bases, with 15 bases between them. This CDR3 reads CASSPTGRTSTDTQYF. The DNA of the CDR3 is TGTGCCAGCAGCCCGACGGGACGCACGAGCACAGATACGCAGTATTTT.

The rearrangement joins TRBV6-6 to TRBJ1-2; D might be TRBD1 (5 bases). Per the germline V gene, CDR1 is MNHNY and CDR2 is SVGAGI (reference sequence). V gave up 5 bases and J gave up 5 bases, with 12 bases separating them. This CDR3 has 13 residues. This chain's CDR3 is CASSRQSYYGYTF. CDR3 in DNA: TGTGCCAGCAGTCGACAGTCGTATTATGGCTACACCTTC.

Concerning this clone: The junction departs from germline at one end; a sequencing error may be responsible. V usage is TRBV7-2 and J usage is TRBJ2-5; 9 bases match TRBD1. Germline values: CDR1 SGHTA, CDR2 FQGNSA. This CDR3 contains 17 residues. Here the CDR3 DNA reads TGTGCCAGCAGTTTAGGGGTGAGGGACAGGGTGAGAGAGACCCAGTACTTC. Its translation: CASSLGVRDRVRETQYF.

The chain recombines TRBV30 with TRBJ1-4, with D maybe TRBD1 (5 bases). The germline CDR1 and CDR2 sequences are GTSNPN and SVGIG (reference sequence). The CDR3 spans 13 residues. V lost 1 base and J 5 bases, leaving 8 bases between the germline ends. DNA for the CDR3: TGTGCCTGGAGTGCTAGGGGAAATGAAAAACTGTTTTTT. It specifies CAWSARGNEKLFF.

The V call is TRBV29-1, the J call TRBJ1-2, with a weak D call TRBD1 (5 bases). The CDR3 is made up of 14 amino acids. Trimming cost V 4 bases and J 8 bases, with 20 bases left between them. CDR1 is SQVTM and CDR2 is ANQGSEA in the germline V gene. Written as DNA, the CDR3 is TGCAGCGTTGGGTCACAGGTTCTTCAAGGCGGCTACACCTTC. It specifies CSVGSQVLQGGYTF. The variable domain in full, with the rest retrieved from reference TRBV29-1 and TRBJ1-2, is SAVISQKPSRDICQRGTSLTIQCQVDSQVTMMFWYRQQPGQSLTLIATANQGSEATYESGFVIDKFPISRPNLTFSTLTVSNMSPEDSSIYLCSVGSQVLQGGYTFGSGTRLTVV.

V gene TRBV25-1 combines with J gene TRBJ1-6; TRBD1 aligns across 7 bases. The V gene end was trimmed by 3 bases and the J gene end by 11 bases; junction bases not matched to a gene: 4. Germline V CDR1 and CDR2: MGHDK, SYGVNS. This CDR3 is built from 13 residues. Here the CDR3 DNA reads TGTGCCAGCAGTGACTACAGGGGAACACCCCTCCACTTT. Amino acid sequence: CASSDYRGTPLHF.

This clone appeared a few times. The V and J genes are TRBV7-2 and TRBJ2-7; D is undetermined. V lost 3 bases to trimming and J lost 2 bases, with 8 bases between them. CDR3 size: 13 residues. Germline values: CDR1 SGHTA, CDR2 FQGNSA. CDR3 bases: TGTGCCAGCAGCTTCGGACGGACCTACGAGCAGTACTTC. Protein: CASSFGRTYEQYF.